A single sample gave rise to the 11 T cell receptor beta chains below, sequenced in a study of blood T cell repertoires in COVID-19. Repertoires were generated with immunoSEQ multiplex PCR, while TCRdb's copy carries only in-frame clones and drops some. The repertoire holds around 130,000 clones, 84% seen once, with around 8% in the top ten. The sequenced material came from peripheral blood. Every receptor here comes from a human donor in a cohort sampled during active COVID-19.

This chain uses TRBV3-1 (or the pseudogene TRBV3-2) with TRBJ1-1, with 7 bases that match TRBD1. Germline V CDR1 and CDR2: LGHDT, YNNKEL (reference sequence). J gave up 5 bases and V 8 bases, and 5 bases lay outside the gene matches. This CDR3 is 12 amino acids long. As DNA, the CDR3 is TGTGCCAGCTCGGAGACAGGGACTGAAGCTTTCTTT. It specifies CASSETGTEAFF.

This sequence joins TRBV5-1 and TRBJ2-5; 7 bases are shared with TRBD1. Germline V CDR1 and CDR2: SGHRS, YFSETQ. The CDR3 length is 14 residues. The V segment lost 4 bases and the J segment 3 bases; nucleotides outside the gene matches: 6. DNA for the CDR3: TGCGCCAGCAGCCAGGGACAGATAGAAGAGACCCAGTACTTC. This codes for CASSQGQIEETQYF. Based on the CDR3 plus reference TRBV5-1 and TRBJ2-5, the full variable domain is KAGVTQTPRYLIKTRGQQVTLSCSPISGHRSVSWYQQTPGQGLQFLFEYFSETQRNKGNFPGRFSGRQFSNSRSEMNVSTLELGDSALYLCASSQGQIEETQYFGPGTRLLVL.

CDR3 amino acids: CASSAYPGSAKNIQYF. DNA of the CDR3: TGTGCCAGCAGCGCCTACCCGGGGTCAGCCAAAAACATTCAGTACTTC. The chain couples TRBV9 to TRBJ2-4; TRBD2 might be the D (5 bases). Trimming left V 3 bases short and J 0 bases short, with 13 bases between. Germline CDR1 is SGDLS and CDR2 is YYNGEE. This CDR3 contains 16 residues.

The V and J genes are TRBV3-1 (or the pseudogene TRBV3-2) and TRBJ1-3; the D is unclear. CDR3 length: 14 amino acids. CDR1 is LGHDT, CDR2 YNNKEL, per germline (reference sequence). V lost 2 bases and J 15 bases, leaving 20 bases between the germline ends. CDR3 amino acids: CASSQKQNSHGAYF. CDR3 DNA sequence: TGTGCCAGCAGCCAAAAACAAAACTCTCATGGAGCATATTTT.

This clone was found once. The J gene is TRBJ1-1, the V gene TRBV6-5; TRBD1 matches at 7 bases. Unmatched junction bases numbered 2, after V lost 2 bases and J lost 5 bases. Germline V gene lookup returns CDR1 MNHEY and CDR2 SVGAGI. The CDR3 covers 13 residues. The CDR3 DNA follows: TGTGCCAGCAGTTACGACAGGGCAACTGAAGCTTTCTTT. Translating gives CASSYDRATEAFF.

The gene calls are TRBV10-3 and TRBJ1-1, with 8 bases matching TRBD1. The CDR3 totals 12 residues. V was pared by 2 bases and J by 10 bases, with 3 bases of the junction left unmatched. Germline V gene data show CDR1 as ENHRY and CDR2 as SYGVKD. The CDR3 spells CAISEDDRGAFF. The DNA for the CDR3 is TGTGCCATCAGTGAGGACGACAGGGGAGCTTTCTTT.

The J gene is TRBJ2-1, the V gene TRBV7-6, with D possibly matching TRBD1 (6 bases). CDR3 length: 15 residues. V was clipped by 6 bases and J by 0 bases, with 12 bases between them. The germline V gene has CDR1 SGHVS and CDR2 FNYEAQ. The CDR3 DNA reads as TGTGCCAGCAGTTTCAGGGGCAACTCCTACAATGAGCAGTTCTTC. This translates into CASSFRGNSYNEQFF.

The chain links TRBV3-1 (or the pseudogene TRBV3-2) to TRBJ2-7; 9 bases match TRBD1. The V gene's germline CDR1 is LGHDT and CDR2 YNNKEL (reference sequence). The V gene end was trimmed by 4 bases and the J gene end by 5 bases; junction bases not matched to a gene: 3. The CDR3 is 13 amino acids. For the CDR3, the DNA is TGTGCCAGCAGCCGGGACAGGGCCCACGAGCAGTACTTC. This encodes CASSRDRAHEQYF.

The chain uses TRBV13 and TRBJ1-1; perhaps TRBD1 as D (6 bases). In germline, CDR1 is PRHDT, CDR2 FYEKMQ (reference sequence). The germline V and J ends were trimmed by 0 bases and 7 bases, with 9 bases remaining between them. The CDR3 is 13 residues long. The CDR3 region has the DNA TGTGCCAGCAGCTTAGGGCAGGGGAGTGAAGCTTTCTTT. Amino acid sequence: CASSLGQGSEAFF.

This chain uses TRBV7-2 with TRBJ1-1, with 9 bases identical to TRBD1. The trim removed 8 bases at V and 1 base at J, leaving 2 bases unmatched. Germline V lookup: CDR1 SGHTA, CDR2 FQGNSA. CDR3 length equals 13 residues. CDR3: CASQDRGNTEAFF. The CDR3 nucleotides are TGTGCCAGCCAGGACAGGGGGAACACTGAAGCTTTCTTT.

The genes are TRBV6-6 and TRBJ1-4; D might be TRBD1 (5 bases). This CDR3 region has 15 residues. V was trimmed by 2 bases and J by 7 bases, leaving 14 bases between them. Germline V lookup: CDR1 MNHNY, CDR2 SVGAGI (reference sequence). The CDR3 protein is CASSYPPRDGEKLFF. Written as DNA, the CDR3 is TGTGCCAGCAGTTACCCGCCCAGGGATGGTGAAAAACTGTTTTTT.